This T cell receptor (beta chain) was captured by sequencing in a study of OX40 agonist ivuxolimab in advanced cancers. Study information: Around 40% of patients had received prior checkpoint inhibitor therapy. Findings and caveats of the study: At 0.1 to 3.0 mg/kg and by week 6, CD4+ and CD8+ T cells in the blood had expanded clonally. Expanded peripheral T cell antigen specificity was not determined. Part of the nonresponder group also had normalized T-cell clonal expansion that was low.

This clone has a single count. Its antigen is not identified. Assay: immunoSEQ multiplex PCR; the TCRdb copy retains only in-frame clones and omits some. The top ten hold roughly 0.67% of the sample, which has roughly 46,000 clones, approximately 91% seen once. V lost 4 bases and J lost 0; bases outside the gene matches: 7. This CDR3 is 19 amino acids long. CDR1 is SGHTA and CDR2 is FQGNSA in the germline V gene. Sequencing was performed on CD4+ or CD8+ T cells sorted from blood, taken in a trial of the OX40 agonist ivuxolimab. This receptor was obtained from an adult with an advanced solid tumor such as melanoma, head and neck, liver or kidney cancer. The genes are TRBV7-2 and TRBJ2-1, with TRBD2 matching over 15 bases. CDR3 DNA: TGTGCCAGCAGCTCCAAGGGACTAGCGGGAGGCAGCTCCTACAATGAGCAGTTCTTC. This encodes CASSSKGLAGGSSYNEQFF.